Described below is a single TCR beta chain sequence and its context. The table lists this clonotype with a few counts. Its binding antigen is unknown. Base qualities are missing; no much larger clone stands one base away. The data originate from a study of T cell repertoires in cytomegalovirus infection (dated by TCRdb to between 2017 and 2020). With regard to the full study: Alongside well-studied HLA-B-restricted epitopes, the peptide stimulations were aimed at recently identified HLA-C-restricted CMV epitopes, whose presentation resists viral immunomodulation. The HLA type of each donor mattered for the analysis, because public TCR beta signatures pointed to carriage of CMV infection along with the matching HLA type. Overall study outcomes, separate from this receptor: Cumulative frequency of public TCR beta family members discriminated carriers of CMV infection plus the relevant HLA type in this cohort and an independent approximately 370-donor cohort. The ex vivo response was dominated by HLA-C-restricted CMV-specific TCR beta clonotypes, which also provided the single most frequent clonotype in two of eight donors.

The label giving this sample's treatment or condition can be read as: in vitro stimulation with specific CMV peptide epitopes to enrich CMV-specific T cells. TCRdb shows the sequencer as Illumina HiSeq 1500. TCRdb reran the public reads through fastp at Q25 and MiXCR, keeping productive beta chains. Each CDR3 protein gets just one entry, which takes the most common genes and DNA from the rows behind it. This sample has 90,000 to 110,000 distinct CDR3 sequences in its table, and around 28% of those were observed once. The top ten clonotypes cover about 81% of the sample. Trimming removed 0 bases from V and 1 base from J, leaving 7 bases between the germline ends. The germline V gene (reference sequence) supplies CDR1 MNHEY and CDR2 SMNVEV. Its CDR3 holds 14 amino acids, cysteine through phenylalanine. Of all the DNA, just the CDR3 is kept, 42 bases in frame from base 1.

The rearrangement joined TRBV27 to TRBJ2-7; the D gene identity is not certain. Sequenced material: CD8+ T cells from cultured PBMCs, taken from culture after CMV antigen stimulation. The TCR comes from a human donor in good health (CMV status not recorded). Some clones in this sample may be carry-over from other donors' samples. The CDR3 corresponds to CASSLSAGSYEQYF. DNA sequence: TGTGCCAGCAGTTTATCAGCAGGTTCCTACGAGCAGTACTTC.